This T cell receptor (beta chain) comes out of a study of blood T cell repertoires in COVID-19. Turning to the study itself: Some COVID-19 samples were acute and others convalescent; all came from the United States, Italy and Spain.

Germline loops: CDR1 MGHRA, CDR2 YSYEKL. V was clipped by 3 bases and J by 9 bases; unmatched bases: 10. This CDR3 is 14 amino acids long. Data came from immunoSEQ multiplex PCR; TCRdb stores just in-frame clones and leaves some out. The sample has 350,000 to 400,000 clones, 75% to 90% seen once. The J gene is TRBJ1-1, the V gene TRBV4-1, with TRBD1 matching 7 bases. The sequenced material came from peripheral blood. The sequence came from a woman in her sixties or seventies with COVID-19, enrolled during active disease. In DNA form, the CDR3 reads TGCGCCAGCAGCCATCCCAGGGGGGACGCTCAAGCTTTCTTT. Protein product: CASSHPRGDAQAFF.